Shown below are 31 T cell receptor beta chains from a single sample sequenced in a study of T cell changes during pregnancy in multiple sclerosis (dated by TCRdb to the late 2010s). Library preparation used the immunoSEQ multiplex PCR assay. TCRdb carries this immuneACCESS record with in-frame sequences only. Its versions omit some clonotypes, under half of them owing to an unresolved V gene in the studies checked, with the rest unexplained. This sample lists approximately 58,000 clones; about 92% were detected once. Together, the top ten hold about 0.15% of the sample. The starting material was CD4+ T cells from peripheral blood mononuclear cells, obtained after pregnancy. These receptors were obtained from a female donor in good health, enrolled as a control in a pregnancy study.

The CDR3 is CASSQGPYGDRSQETQYF. The DNA for the CDR3 is TGCGCCAGCAGCCAAGGACCATACGGGGACAGGAGCCAAGAGACCCAGTACTTC. The chain joins TRBV4-3 to TRBJ2-5; TRBD1 matches at 8 bases. CDR3 size: 18 residues. The germline V gene has CDR1 LGHNA and CDR2 YSLEER. Germline trimming cut 1 base from V and 1 base from J; bases unmatched to any gene: 11.

The chain is built from TRBV7-2 and TRBJ2-5, with 13 bases matching TRBD2. J was trimmed by 4 bases and V by 5 bases; bases with no gene match: 4. The CDR3 consists of 15 residues. Germline CDR1 and CDR2: SGHTA and FQGNSA. This chain's CDR3 is CASSPGLAGVETQYF. Here the CDR3 DNA reads TGTGCCAGCAGCCCAGGACTAGCGGGGGTAGAGACCCAGTACTTC.

J is TRBJ2-5 and V is TRBV4-2; 11 nucleotides match TRBD1. Germline V gene data show CDR1 as LGHNA and CDR2 as YNFKEQ. The CDR3 length is 17 residues. V lost 3 bases and J lost 5; bases outside the gene matches: 11. The DNA for the CDR3 is TGTGCCAGCAGCCACAGGGGGACAGGGGGTGGGGTGGAGACCCAGTACTTC. Translating gives CASSHRGTGGGVETQYF.

The chain combines TRBV19 with TRBJ1-1, with D possibly TRBD1 on 5 matching bases. Germline V gives CDR1 LNHDA, CDR2 SQIVND (reference sequence). The CDR3 has 18 residues. V was trimmed by 2 bases and J by 3 bases, leaving 22 bases between them. The CDR3 region has the DNA TGTGCCAGTAGTATACTTTTTGTTCTACAGGAGACGCACACTGAAGCTTTCTTT. Its translation is CASSILFVLQETHTEAFF.

The chain has TRBV4-1 and TRBJ2-5; 9 bases match TRBD1. Germline CDR1 MGHRA, CDR2 YSYEKL. The V and J ends lost 1 base and 0 bases, in that order; junction bases with no gene match: 9. The CDR3 sequence is 18 residues long. CDR3 region: CASSQALQGALYQETQYF. CDR3 DNA: TGCGCCAGCAGCCAAGCGTTACAGGGGGCCCTGTACCAAGAGACCCAGTACTTC.

V gene TRBV11-2 combines with J gene TRBJ2-7, with 11 bases that match TRBD1. Trimming removed 3 bases from V and 2 bases from J; junction bases left unmatched: 3. Germline assignment: CDR1 SGHAT and CDR2 FQNNGV. The CDR3 is made up of 15 amino acids. The CDR3 loop reads CASSLMGQGAYEQYF. The CDR3 DNA is TGTGCCAGCAGCTTGATGGGACAGGGGGCCTACGAGCAGTACTTC. The full variable domain, completed using reference TRBV11-2 and TRBJ2-7, is EAGVAQSPRYKIIEKRQSVAFWCNPISGHATLYWYQQILGQGPKLLIQFQNNGVVDDSQLPKDRFSAERLKGVDSTLKIQPAKLEDSAVYLCASSLMGQGAYEQYFGPGTRLTVT.

The CDR3 spells CASVRQGGAGELFF. Here the CDR3 DNA reads TGTGCCAGCGTACGACAGGGAGGTGCCGGGGAGCTGTTTTTT. The V and J genes are TRBV25-1 and TRBJ2-2, with D maybe TRBD1 (7 bases). The CDR3 loop spans 14 amino acids. V dropped 8 bases and J dropped 6 bases, with 16 bases sitting between them. Germline loops: CDR1 MGHDK, CDR2 SYGVNS.

CDR3 DNA sequence: TGTGCCAGCAGCTCCTCGTCCGGTCAGCCCCAGCATTTT. Translated: CASSSSSGQPQHF. This sequence joins TRBV7-2 and TRBJ1-5; D uncertain. This CDR3 has 13 residues. V gave up 4 bases and J gave up 6 bases, with 10 bases separating them. Looked up from germline, CDR1 is SGHTA and CDR2 is FQGNSA.

CDR3 nucleotides: TGTGCCAGCAGTGGGGACAGGGTGGATGGCTACACCTTC. The encoded protein is CASSGDRVDGYTF. This rearrangement joins TRBV2 to TRBJ1-2, with 9 nucleotides matching TRBD1. Trimming removed 4 bases from V and 6 bases from J; junction bases left unmatched: 3. The CDR3 contains 13 residues. CDR1 SNHLY and CDR2 FYNNEI come from the germline V gene.

The genes are TRBV4-3 and TRBJ1-4; D may be TRBD1 (6 bases). The germline V and J ends were trimmed by 2 bases and 9 bases, with 16 bases remaining between them. The CDR3 runs to 15 residues. Germline V lookup: CDR1 LGHNA, CDR2 YSLEER. CDR3 DNA: TGCGCCAGCAGCCAAACCCCGGGACAAGGGAAAAAACTGTTTTTT. This codes for CASSQTPGQGKKLFF.

The chain joins TRBV10-3 to TRBJ2-3, with TRBD2 matching over 14 bases. The CDR3 loop spans 16 amino acids. Germline CDR1 reads ENHRY; CDR2 reads SYGVKD. V lost 9 bases, J lost 1 base, and 6 bases stayed unmatched. The CDR3 loop reads CAIGLAGGDGTDTQYF. The CDR3 bases are TGTGCCATTGGACTAGCGGGGGGTGACGGCACAGATACGCAGTATTTT.

The rearrangement links TRBV6-5 to TRBJ2-7; 8 bases are shared with TRBD2. The CDR3 is made up of 15 amino acids. Germline CDR1 reads MNHEY; CDR2 reads SVGAGI. Germline trimming cut 7 bases from V and 0 bases from J; bases unmatched to any gene: 8. CDR3 sequence: CASTPPRGGSYEQYF. CDR3 DNA sequence: TGTGCCAGCACCCCCCCCCGGGGGGGCTCCTACGAGCAGTACTTC.

A single count supports this clone. The chain uses TRBV7-2 and TRBJ1-2; tentatively, D is TRBD1 (6 bases). This CDR3 has 15 amino acids. The germline gives CDR1 SGHTA, CDR2 FQGNSA. The V end was cut by 0 bases, the J end by 3 bases, with 11 bases between. As DNA, the CDR3 is TGTGCCAGCAGCTTAGCGAAGGACAGCCACTATGGCTACACCTTC. Its protein product is CASSLAKDSHYGYTF.

The table lists this clone with a count of one. This rearrangement joins TRBV5-4 to TRBJ2-1, with 7 bases identical to TRBD2. The CDR3 spans 16 residues. V was pared by 0 bases and J by 1 base, with 4 bases of the junction left unmatched. Germline V lookup: CDR1 SGHNT, CDR2 YYREEE (reference sequence). The CDR3 protein is CASSLAGGGSYNEQFF. CDR3 nucleotide sequence: TGTGCCAGCAGCTTGGCCGGCGGGGGATCCTACAATGAGCAGTTCTTC. Filled out from reference TRBV5-4 and TRBJ2-1, the complete variable domain reads ETGVTQSPTHLIKTRGQQVTLRCSSQSGHNTVSWYQQALGQGPQFIFQYYREEENGRGNFPPRFSGLQFPNYSSELNVNALELDDSALYLCASSLAGGGSYNEQFFGPGTRLTVL.

The gene calls are TRBV6-5 and TRBJ1-2; D may be TRBD1 (5 bases). CDR1 is MNHEY, CDR2 SVGAGI, per germline. The CDR3 runs to 14 residues. Trimming took 6 bases from V and 6 from J, leaving 17 bases between them. The CDR3 region is CASSRGQVVHGYTF. DNA for the CDR3: TGTGCCAGCAGCCGCGGACAAGTCGTGCATGGCTACACCTTC.

The chain employs TRBV5-1 and TRBJ2-1; 7 nucleotides match TRBD1. The CDR3 runs to 14 residues. Looked up from germline, CDR1 is SGHRS and CDR2 is YFSETQ. The trim removed 1 base at V and 9 bases at J, leaving 7 bases unmatched. CDR3 sequence (DNA): TGCGCCAGCAGCTTGACTGACAGGGTTGGTGAGCAGTTCTTC. This codes for CASSLTDRVGEQFF.

This sequence joins TRBV6-5 and TRBJ1-3, with 7 bases matching TRBD1. Trimming took 0 bases from V and 2 from J; bases not matched to a gene: 4. The CDR3 contains 16 residues. Germline CDR1 reads MNHEY; CDR2 reads SVGAGI. The CDR3 bases are TGTGCCAGCAGTTACTCGAGGGGGCCCCCTGGAAACACCATATATTTT. This sequence encodes CASSYSRGPPGNTIYF.

The rearrangement joins TRBV7-3 to TRBJ2-5; 9 positions agree with TRBD2. CDR3 size: 14 residues. In germline, CDR1 is SGHTA, CDR2 FQGTGA. Trimming at V came to 5 bases and at J to 7 bases, leaving 8 bases not matched to a gene. The CDR3 loop is CASSVSGGPGTQYF. The DNA for the CDR3 is TGTGCCAGCAGCGTAAGCGGGGGGCCCGGGACCCAGTACTTC. The full variable domain, completed using reference TRBV7-3 and TRBJ2-5, is GAGVSQTPSNKVTEKGKYVELRCDPISGHTALYWYRQSLGQGPEFLIYFQGTGAADDSGLPNDRFFAVRPEGSVSTLKIQRTERGDSAVYLCASSVSGGPGTQYFGPGTRLLVL.

The CDR3 DNA reads as TGCGCCAGCAGTATAGCAAGTACGCAACAAAGTCGGGCCAACGTCCTGACTTTC. This sequence encodes CASSIASTQQSRANVLTF. The V and J genes are TRBV23-1 and TRBJ2-6; D is uncertain. TRBV23-1 is an open reading frame whose function is uncertain. Trimming stripped 5 bases from V and 5 bases from J, with 22 bases between. The length of the CDR3 is 18 residues.

The J gene is TRBJ1-2, the V gene TRBV5-6; D remains unclear. The V end lost 4 bases, the J end lost 4 bases, and 11 bases lay between the germline ends. The CDR3 has 13 residues. Germline V gives CDR1 SGHDT, CDR2 YYEEEE. CDR3 nucleotides: TGTGCCAGCAGCAGGAGACGTGCCTATGGCTACACCTTC. Its protein product is CASSRRRAYGYTF.

This chain connects TRBV19 to TRBJ1-5; 9 nucleotides match TRBD1. CDR1 is LNHDA and CDR2 is SQIVND in the germline V gene (reference sequence). The CDR3 spans 16 residues. Germline trimming cut 6 bases from V and 1 base from J; bases unmatched to any gene: 7. CDR3 region: CASSLVGQGSNQPQHF. The CDR3 region has the DNA TGTGCCAGTAGCCTTGTGGGACAGGGAAGCAATCAGCCCCAGCATTTT.

The chain joins TRBV7-2 to TRBJ2-7; D is unclear. Germline V gene sequence: CDR1 SGHTA, CDR2 FQGNSA. Trimming took 2 bases from V and 3 from J, leaving 11 bases between them. The CDR3 has 14 residues. CDR3 nucleotide sequence: TGTGCCAGCAGCTTATATGGGCCAGGCTACGAGCAGTACTTC. Protein sequence: CASSLYGPGYEQYF.

The chain uses TRBV18 and TRBJ2-7; D call uncertain. V lost 3 bases and J 6 bases, leaving 9 bases between the germline ends. Germline V gene data show CDR1 as KGHSH and CDR2 as LQKENI. This CDR3 has 12 residues. In DNA, the CDR3 is TGTGCCAGCTCACCTATTCGGAGCGAGCAGTACTTC. Protein product: CASSPIRSEQYF. Full variable domain (remainder filled in from reference TRBV18 and TRBJ2-7): NAGVMQNPRHLVRRRGQEARLRCSPMKGHSHVYWYRQLPEEGLKFMVYLQKENIIDESGMPKERFSAEFPKEGPSILRIQQVVRGDSAAYFCASSPIRSEQYFGPGTRLTVT.

The V call is TRBV18, the J call TRBJ2-7, with D perhaps matching TRBD1 (6 bases). Trimming took 5 bases from V and 3 from J, leaving 11 bases between them. The CDR3 totals 13 residues. CDR1 KGHSH and CDR2 LQKENI come from the germline V gene. CDR3 coding DNA: TGTGCCAGCTCATCGGACAGTCGCTACGAGCAGTACTTC. It translates to CASSSDSRYEQYF.

This sequence joins TRBV7-9 and TRBJ2-7; D is unresolved. V lost 3 bases and J 3 bases, leaving 12 bases between the germline ends. The CDR3 runs 14 residues. Germline-derived CDR1 and CDR2 are SEHNR and FQNEAQ (reference sequence). For the CDR3, the DNA is TGTGCCAGCAGCTTTGGGCTATTAGACTACGAGCAGTACTTC. This translates into CASSFGLLDYEQYF.

The chain is built from TRBV7-2 and TRBJ1-5; 7 positions agree with TRBD1. V lost 0 bases and J lost 1; bases outside the gene matches: 9. The CDR3 covers 18 residues. CDR1 is SGHTA and CDR2 is FQGNSA in the germline V gene. CDR3 sequence reads: CASSLALAQGESNQPQHF. The CDR3 DNA sequence: TGTGCCAGCAGCTTAGCGTTGGCCCAGGGGGAAAGCAATCAGCCCCAGCATTTT.

The rearrangement links TRBV4-1 to TRBJ1-4, with TRBD1 identical over 8 bases. With 5 bases clipped from V and 0 bases from J, the junction kept 5 bases outside the gene matches. CDR3 length equals 16 residues. The germline CDR1 and CDR2 sequences are MGHRA and YSYEKL. The chain's CDR3 is CASSAGTGTTNEKLFF. CDR3 bases: TGCGCCAGCAGCGCCGGGACAGGAACAACTAATGAAAAACTGTTTTTT.

The J gene is TRBJ2-3, the V gene TRBV4-2, with 15 bases fitting TRBD2. Germline CDR1 LGHNA, CDR2 YNFKEQ. The CDR3 extends over 17 amino acids. V was pared by 4 bases and J by 6 bases, with 8 bases of the junction left unmatched. CDR3 sequence reads: CASSRGGLAGGGDTQYF. The DNA for the CDR3 is TGTGCCAGCAGCCGGGGGGGACTAGCGGGGGGTGGGGATACGCAGTATTTT.

This clone was detected only once. The V gene is TRBV11-3, the J gene TRBJ1-1; D gene uncertain. Germline CDR1 SGHNT, CDR2 YENEEA. V was shortened by 0 bases and J by 5 bases, with 7 bases between the two germline ends. There are 13 residues in the CDR3. The CDR3 DNA follows: TGTGCCAGCAGCTTAGAAAGCGGAACTGAAGCTTTCTTT. Its translation: CASSLESGTEAFF.

This clone occurred once. The chain couples TRBV4-2 to TRBJ1-1; TRBD1 might be the D (6 bases). Between the trimmed V and J ends, which lost 1 base and 0 bases, there was a span of 9 bases. The germline CDR1 and CDR2 sequences are LGHNA and YNFKEQ. The CDR3 covers 15 residues. CDR3 DNA: TGTGCCAGCAGCCAAGCCGACAGGATGAACACTGAAGCTTTCTTT. It is translated as CASSQADRMNTEAFF.

This clone appeared once. The rearrangement uses TRBV11-1 and TRBJ2-1; unclear D gene. The V gene lost 6 bases and the J gene lost 5 bases, with 5 bases spanning the gap. The CDR3 runs 11 residues. Germline loops: CDR1 SGHAT, CDR2 FQDESV (reference sequence). The CDR3 loop is CASRIDNEQFF. Here the CDR3 DNA reads TGTGCCAGCAGGATAGACAATGAGCAGTTCTTC.